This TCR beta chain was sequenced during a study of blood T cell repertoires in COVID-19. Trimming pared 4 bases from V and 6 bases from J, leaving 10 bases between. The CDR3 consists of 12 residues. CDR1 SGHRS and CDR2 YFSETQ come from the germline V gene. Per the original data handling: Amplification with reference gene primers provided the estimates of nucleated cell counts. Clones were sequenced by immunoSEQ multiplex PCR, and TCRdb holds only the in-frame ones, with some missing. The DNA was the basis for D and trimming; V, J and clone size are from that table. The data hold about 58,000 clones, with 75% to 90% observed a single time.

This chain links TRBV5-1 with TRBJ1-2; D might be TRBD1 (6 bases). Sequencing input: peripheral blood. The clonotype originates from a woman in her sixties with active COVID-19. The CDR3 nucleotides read TGCGCCAGCAGCCCGAAGGGGGATGGCTACACCTTC. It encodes CASSPKGDGYTF.